This T cell receptor (beta chain) originates from a study of shared clonotypes between healthy human individuals. Study-level points and caveats: A reduction in generation probabilities was seen for non-shared clonotypes relative to those shared by all four donors. Investigators collected only blood, and repertoires in tissues likely differ.

TCRdb's copy holds only in-frame clones and misses some; the assay was immunoSEQ multiplex PCR. The sample lists 600,000 or so clones, about 98% seen once, with 0.3% to 0.35% in the top ten. About this clone: Antigen: not known.

Naive CD8 cells lacked CD45RO, underwent positive selection for CCR7 and left out terminally differentiated effector memory CD45RA+ cells. The sequencing input was naive CD8+ T cells sorted from blood. The receptor's source is a man between 25 and 39 years old in good health.

Here the CDR3 reads CASSPSGQGDNEQFF. The CDR3 DNA sequence: TGTGCCAGCAGCCCCTCCGGGCAGGGGGATAATGAGCAGTTCTTC. The V gene is TRBV13, the J gene TRBJ2-1; TRBD1 aligns across 7 bases. CDR3 size: 15 residues. Germline trimming cut 5 bases from V and 7 bases from J; bases unmatched to any gene: 11. Germline V gene lookup returns CDR1 PRHDT and CDR2 FYEKMQ (reference sequence).